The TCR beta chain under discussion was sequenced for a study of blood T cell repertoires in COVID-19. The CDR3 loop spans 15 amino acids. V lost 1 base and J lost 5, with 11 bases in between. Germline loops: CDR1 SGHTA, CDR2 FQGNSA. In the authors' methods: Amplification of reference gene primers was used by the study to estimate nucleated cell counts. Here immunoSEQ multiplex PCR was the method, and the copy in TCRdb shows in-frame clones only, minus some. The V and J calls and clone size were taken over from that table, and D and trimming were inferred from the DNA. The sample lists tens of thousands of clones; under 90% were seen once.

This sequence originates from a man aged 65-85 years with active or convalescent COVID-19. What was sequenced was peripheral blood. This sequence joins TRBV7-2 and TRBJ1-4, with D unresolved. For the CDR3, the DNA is TGTGCCAGCAGCTTAGGATTGGCCCCGAATGAAAAACTGTTTTTT. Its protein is CASSLGLAPNEKLFF.